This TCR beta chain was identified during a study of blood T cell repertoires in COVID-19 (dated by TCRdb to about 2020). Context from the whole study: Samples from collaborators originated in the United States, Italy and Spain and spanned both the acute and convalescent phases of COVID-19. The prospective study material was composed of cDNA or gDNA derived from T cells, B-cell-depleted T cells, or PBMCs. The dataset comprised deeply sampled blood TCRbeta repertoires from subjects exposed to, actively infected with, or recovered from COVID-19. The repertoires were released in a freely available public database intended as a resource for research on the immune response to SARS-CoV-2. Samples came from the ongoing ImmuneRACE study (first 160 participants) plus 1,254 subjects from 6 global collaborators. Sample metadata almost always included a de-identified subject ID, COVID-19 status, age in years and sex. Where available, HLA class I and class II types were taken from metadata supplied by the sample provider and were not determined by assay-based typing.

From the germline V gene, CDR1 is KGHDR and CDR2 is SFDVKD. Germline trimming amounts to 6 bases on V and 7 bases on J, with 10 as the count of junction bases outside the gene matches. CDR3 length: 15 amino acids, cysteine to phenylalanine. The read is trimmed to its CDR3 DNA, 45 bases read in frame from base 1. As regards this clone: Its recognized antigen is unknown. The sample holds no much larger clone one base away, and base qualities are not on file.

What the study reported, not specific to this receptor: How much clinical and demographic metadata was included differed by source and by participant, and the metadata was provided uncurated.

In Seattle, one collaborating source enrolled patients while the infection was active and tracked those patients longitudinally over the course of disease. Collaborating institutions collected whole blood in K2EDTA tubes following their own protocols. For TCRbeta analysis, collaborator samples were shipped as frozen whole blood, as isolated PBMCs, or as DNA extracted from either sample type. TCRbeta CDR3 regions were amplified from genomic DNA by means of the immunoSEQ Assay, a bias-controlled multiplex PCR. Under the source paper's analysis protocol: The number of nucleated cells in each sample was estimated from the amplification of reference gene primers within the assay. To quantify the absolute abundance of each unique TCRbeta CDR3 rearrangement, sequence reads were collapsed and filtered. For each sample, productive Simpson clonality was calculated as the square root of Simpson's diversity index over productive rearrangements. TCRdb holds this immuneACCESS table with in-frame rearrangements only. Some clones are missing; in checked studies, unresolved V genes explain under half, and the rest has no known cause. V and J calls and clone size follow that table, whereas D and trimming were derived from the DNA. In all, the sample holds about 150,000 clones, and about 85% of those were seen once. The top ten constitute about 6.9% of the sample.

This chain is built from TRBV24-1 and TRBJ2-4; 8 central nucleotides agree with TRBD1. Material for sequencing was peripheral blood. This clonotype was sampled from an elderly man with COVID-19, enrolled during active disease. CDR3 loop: CATSSTGTGGNIQYF. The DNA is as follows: TGTGCCACCAGTTCCACCGGGACAGGAGGGAACATTCAGTACTTC.